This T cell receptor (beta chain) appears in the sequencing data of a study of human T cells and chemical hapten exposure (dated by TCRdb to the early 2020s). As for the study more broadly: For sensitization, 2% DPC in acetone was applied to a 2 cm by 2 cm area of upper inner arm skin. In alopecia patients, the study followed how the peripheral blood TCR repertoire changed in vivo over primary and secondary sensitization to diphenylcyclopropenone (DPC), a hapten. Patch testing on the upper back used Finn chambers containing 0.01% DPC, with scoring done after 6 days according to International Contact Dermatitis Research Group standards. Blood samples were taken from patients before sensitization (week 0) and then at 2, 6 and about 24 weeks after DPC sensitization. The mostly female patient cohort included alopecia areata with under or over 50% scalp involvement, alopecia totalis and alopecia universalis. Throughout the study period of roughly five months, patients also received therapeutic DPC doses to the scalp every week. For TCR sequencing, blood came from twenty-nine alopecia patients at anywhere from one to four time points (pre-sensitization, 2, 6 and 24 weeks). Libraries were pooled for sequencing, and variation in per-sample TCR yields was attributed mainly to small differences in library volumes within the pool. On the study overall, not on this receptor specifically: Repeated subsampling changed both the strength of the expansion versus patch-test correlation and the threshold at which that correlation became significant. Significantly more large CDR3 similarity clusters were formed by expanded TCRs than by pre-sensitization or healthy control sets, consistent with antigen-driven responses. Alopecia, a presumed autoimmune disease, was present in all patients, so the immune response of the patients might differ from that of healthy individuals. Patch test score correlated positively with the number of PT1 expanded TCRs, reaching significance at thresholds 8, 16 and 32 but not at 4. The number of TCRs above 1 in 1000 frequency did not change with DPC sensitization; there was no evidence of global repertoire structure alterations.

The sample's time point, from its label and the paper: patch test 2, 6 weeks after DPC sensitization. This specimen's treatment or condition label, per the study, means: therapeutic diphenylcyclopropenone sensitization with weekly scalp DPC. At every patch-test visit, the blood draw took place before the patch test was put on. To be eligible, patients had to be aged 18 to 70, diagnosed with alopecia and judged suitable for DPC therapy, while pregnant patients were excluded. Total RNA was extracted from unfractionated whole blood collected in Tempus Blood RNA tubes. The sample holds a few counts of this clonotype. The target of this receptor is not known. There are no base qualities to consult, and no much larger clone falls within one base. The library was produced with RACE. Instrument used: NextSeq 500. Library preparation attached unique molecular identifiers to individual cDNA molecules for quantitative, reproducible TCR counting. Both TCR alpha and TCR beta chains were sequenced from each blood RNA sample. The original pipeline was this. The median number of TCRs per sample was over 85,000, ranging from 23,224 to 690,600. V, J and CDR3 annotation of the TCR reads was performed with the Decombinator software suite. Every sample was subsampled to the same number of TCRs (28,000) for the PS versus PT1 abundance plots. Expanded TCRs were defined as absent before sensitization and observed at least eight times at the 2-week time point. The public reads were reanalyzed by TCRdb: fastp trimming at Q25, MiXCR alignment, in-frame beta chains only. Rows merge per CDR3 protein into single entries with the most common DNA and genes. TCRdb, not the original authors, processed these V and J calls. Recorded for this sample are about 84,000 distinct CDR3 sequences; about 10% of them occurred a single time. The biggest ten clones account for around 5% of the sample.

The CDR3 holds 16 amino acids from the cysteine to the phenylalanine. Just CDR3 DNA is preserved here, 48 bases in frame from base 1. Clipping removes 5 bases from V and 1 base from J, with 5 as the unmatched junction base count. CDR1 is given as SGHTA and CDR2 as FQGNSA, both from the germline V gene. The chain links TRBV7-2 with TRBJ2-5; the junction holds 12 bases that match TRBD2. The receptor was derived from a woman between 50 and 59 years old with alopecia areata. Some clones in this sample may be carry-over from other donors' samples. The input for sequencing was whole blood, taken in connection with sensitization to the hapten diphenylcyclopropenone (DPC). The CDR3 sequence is CASSILAGGIQETQYF. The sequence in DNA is TGTGCCAGCAGCATACTAGCGGGAGGCATCCAAGAGACCCAGTACTTC. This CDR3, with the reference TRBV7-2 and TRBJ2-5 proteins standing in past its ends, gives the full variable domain GAGVSQSPSNKVTEKGKDVELRCDPISGHTALYWYRQSLGQGLEFLIYFQGNSAPDKSGLPSDRFSAERTGGSVSTLTIQRTQQEDSAVYLCASSILAGGIQETQYFGPGTRLLVL.